One sample yielded the 5 T cell receptor beta chains listed below, sequenced in a study of T cell responses to AZD1222 COVID-19 vaccine (dated by TCRdb to about 2021). The sample's time point label, decoded: baseline before first vaccination. Library preparation employed the immunoSEQ multiplex PCR assay. In its TCRdb copy, this immuneACCESS table keeps in-frame sequences only and misses some clones. Where compared with another copy, unresolved V genes explain less than half of these, and the others have no known cause. The sample has 130,000 or so clones on record, 86% of them singletons. Approximately 12% of the sample goes to the ten largest clones. The specimen was peripheral blood, collected on day 0 of AZD1222 vaccination. The receptor source for this set is an adult in good health.

The chain combines TRBV20-1 with TRBJ2-7; D not certain. V lost 4 bases and J 2 bases, leaving 6 bases between the germline ends. CDR1 and CDR2 (germline): DFQATT, SNEGSKA (reference sequence). This CDR3 has 11 amino acids. CDR3 in DNA: TGCAGTGCTAAAGCCGCCTACGAGCAGTACTTC. Its protein product is CSAKAAYEQYF.

V and J are TRBV18 and TRBJ2-2; the D gene is possibly TRBD2 (5 bases). Between the trimmed V and J ends, which lost 3 bases and 7 bases, there was a span of 15 bases. There are 15 residues in the CDR3. Germline CDR1 is KGHSH and CDR2 is LQKENI. In DNA, the CDR3 is TGTGCCAGCTCACCCCCCGAGGGCAAAGGCGGGGAGCTGTTTTTT. The encoded protein is CASSPPEGKGGELFF.

The V call is TRBV15, the J call TRBJ1-1, with a tentative D call TRBD1 (6 bases). This CDR3 is built from 15 residues. The germline gives CDR1 LNHNV, CDR2 YYDKDF (reference sequence). Trimming shortened V by 1 base and J by 0 bases, and 9 bases separated the two germline ends. The chain's CDR3 is CATSRGGAMNTEAFF. For the CDR3, the DNA is TGTGCCACCAGCAGAGGGGGGGCGATGAACACTGAAGCTTTCTTT.

The chain joins TRBV5-4 to TRBJ2-7; maybe TRBD2 (6 bases). This CDR3 has 15 amino acids. V gave up 4 bases and J gave up 0 bases, with 14 bases separating them. CDR1 is SGHNT, CDR2 YYREEE, per germline (reference sequence). The CDR3 DNA reads TGTGCCAGCAGCAAAGAGCGGGCCCTCTCCTACGAGCAGTACTTC. This translates into CASSKERALSYEQYF.

The CDR3 region is CASSLGRPTGNYGYTF. The CDR3 region has the DNA TGTGCCAGCAGCTTAGGACGCCCGACAGGGAACTATGGCTACACCTTC. V and J are TRBV7-2 and TRBJ1-2; 7 nucleotides align to TRBD1. V was pared by 1 base and J by 2 bases, with 7 bases of the junction left unmatched. This CDR3 has 16 residues. CDR1 and CDR2 from the germline V gene are SGHTA and FQGNSA.